The next 12 T cell receptor beta chains were all read from a single sample in a study of T cells in Graves' hyperthyroidism and ophthalmopathy. Amplification of TCR beta CDR3 regions used RNA as the template. With the HTBI primer set, the TCR CDR3 went through a first round of RT-PCR. MiXCR, applied by TCRdb to the multiplex PCR reads, yields one record per CDR3 protein. The sample includes about 590,000 distinct CDR3 sequences, 12% to 15% of them seen just once. Sequenced sample: blood. The receptors come from a woman aged 18 to 35 with Graves' ophthalmopathy.

This clonotype was detected many times. V and J are TRBV7-3 and TRBJ2-1; D uncertain. V was trimmed by 4 bases and J by 8 bases, leaving 18 bases between them. This CDR3 region has 15 residues. The V gene's germline CDR1 is SGHTA and CDR2 FQGTGA. The CDR3 DNA is TGTGCCAGCAGCTCCCAACGCGATGTGTTTGATGAGCAGTTCTTC. Amino acids: CASSSQRDVFDEQFF.

This clonotype was observed many times. The rearrangement uses TRBV2 and TRBJ1-1; D may be TRBD1 (5 bases). V lost 8 bases, J lost 6 bases, and 19 bases lay in between. The CDR3 extends over 14 amino acids. In germline, CDR1 is SNHLY, CDR2 FYNNEI. The CDR3 reads CASHDSTGGAEAFF. Written as DNA, the CDR3 is TGTGCCAGCCACGACAGCACTGGTGGTGCTGAAGCTTTCTTT.

This clonotype was seen many times. This sequence joins TRBV4-2 and TRBJ1-1, with a weak D call TRBD1 (6 bases). The V gene lost 4 bases and the J gene lost 0 bases, with 21 bases spanning the gap. Germline V gene sequence: CDR1 LGHNA, CDR2 YNFKEQ. There are 18 residues in the CDR3. As DNA, the CDR3 is TGTGCCAGCAGCCTTTTTCCACCGGGACACCTCATGAACACTGAAGCTTTCTTT. As protein: CASSLFPPGHLMNTEAFF.

The genes are TRBV28 and TRBJ1-2; 12 nucleotides agree with TRBD1. CDR3 length equals 15 residues. V lost 5 bases, J lost 4 bases, and 5 bases stayed unmatched. Germline V gives CDR1 MDHEN, CDR2 SYDVKM. The CDR3 DNA reads TGTGCCAGCAGTCGGGGACAGGGGGCGTTCTATGGCTACACCTTC. Protein sequence: CASSRGQGAFYGYTF.

There are a few counts of this clonotype. The chain couples TRBV9 to TRBJ2-1, with TRBD2 identical over 8 bases. The length of the CDR3 is 16 residues. The V segment lost 0 bases and the J segment 2 bases; nucleotides outside the gene matches: 4. CDR1 is SGDLS, CDR2 YYNGEE, per germline. CDR3 residues: CASSVDSGVTYNEQFF. DNA for the CDR3: TGTGCCAGCAGCGTAGATAGCGGGGTAACCTACAATGAGCAGTTCTTC.

This clonotype was observed at least ten times. The J gene is TRBJ2-7, the V gene TRBV20-1; unclear D gene. V dropped 4 bases and J dropped 4 bases, with 11 bases sitting between them. CDR1 is DFQATT and CDR2 is SNEGSKA in the germline V gene (reference sequence). CDR3 length: 12 amino acids. The CDR3 is CSAKDGSYEQYF. CDR3 in DNA: TGCAGTGCTAAGGACGGTTCGTACGAGCAGTACTTC.

The chain joins TRBV7-6 to TRBJ2-3; 9 bases match TRBD2. The CDR3 runs 17 residues. Trimming removed 1 base from V and 4 bases from J; junction bases left unmatched: 9. The germline V gene encodes CDR1 SGHVS and CDR2 FNYEAQ. The CDR3 sequence: CASSLGLRLAGPDTQYF. The CDR3 coding sequence is TGTGCCAGCAGCTTAGGTCTTAGGCTAGCGGGGCCAGATACGCAGTATTTT.

This clonotype was seen at least ten times. The chain carries TRBV6-1 and TRBJ2-3; 12 nucleotides line up with TRBD2. Trimming took 6 bases from V and 3 from J; bases not matched to a gene: 7. Germline assignment: CDR1 MNHNS and CDR2 SASEGT. CDR3 length: 16 residues. The DNA for the CDR3 is TGTGCCAGCAGAAGACTAGCGGGAGAGTTAACAGATACGCAGTATTTT. This gives the protein CASRRLAGELTDTQYF.

The chain carries TRBV12-5 and TRBJ2-2, with D perhaps matching TRBD2 (6 bases). From germline, CDR1 is LGHNT and CDR2 FRNRAP. CDR3 length: 16 amino acids. Trimming pared 3 bases from V and 6 bases from J, leaving 17 bases between. The CDR3 sequence: CASGLILRGIPGELFF. In nucleotides, the CDR3 is TGTGCTAGTGGTTTAATCCTCCGGGGGATACCCGGGGAGCTGTTTTTT.

Turning to this clonotype: A junction end diverges from the germline sequence, so it may reflect a read error. V usage is TRBV7-3 and J usage is TRBJ2-1; 9 nucleotides match TRBD2. Germline V lookup: CDR1 SGHTA, CDR2 FQGTGA. The CDR3 is 17 residues long. The CDR3 protein is CASSLSGRARSYNEQSF. In DNA, the CDR3 is TGTGCCAGCAGCTTAAGCGGGAGGGCCAGGTCCTACAATGAGCAGTCCTTC.

This clonotype was seen at least ten times. This chain connects TRBV12-3 or TRBV12-4 to TRBJ2-1; perhaps TRBD2 as D (6 bases). The CDR3 covers 16 residues. Between the trimmed V and J ends, which lost 4 bases and 4 bases, there was a span of 17 bases. The CDR3, as DNA: TGTGCCAGCAGTTCTCTCTGGGCGGGACTTTACAATGAGCAGTTCTTC. This translates into CASSSLWAGLYNEQFF.

This clonotype was seen only a few times. This chain uses TRBV5-6 with TRBJ2-7; the match to TRBD1 covers 10 bases. Trimming took 2 bases from V and 4 from J; bases not matched to a gene: 6. The CDR3 spans 15 residues. Germline assignment: CDR1 SGHDT and CDR2 YYEEEE. The CDR3 region is CASSFAGQGTYEQYF. CDR3 DNA sequence: TGTGCCAGCAGCTTTGCGGGACAGGGGACTTACGAGCAGTACTTC.